The 27 T cell receptor beta chains in this list originate from one sample, sequenced in a study of breast tumors, draining lymph nodes, adjacent tissues. Each CDR3 protein is one row after TCRdb ran MiXCR on the multiplex PCR reads. The table includes some 65,000 distinct CDR3 sequences, 40% to 55% detected once. The sample consisted of breast tumor tissue. These receptors came from a female donor with breast cancer. Some clones in this sample may be carry-over from other donors' samples.

The CDR3 reads CASSLGTGVSFPQHF. CDR3 bases: TGTGCCAGCAGCTTAGGGACAGGGGTAAGTTTTCCCCAGCATTTT. The rearrangement links TRBV7-3 to TRBJ1-5, with 10 bases that match TRBD1. This CDR3 has 15 residues. CDR1 and CDR2 (germline): SGHTA, FQGTGA. Trimming removed 2 bases from V and 10 bases from J; junction bases left unmatched: 8.

This chain connects TRBV20-1 to TRBJ1-1, with a tentative D call TRBD1 (6 bases). The CDR3 loop spans 13 amino acids. V shed 6 bases and J shed 3 bases, with 14 bases lying between them. Per the germline V gene, CDR1 is DFQATT and CDR2 is SNEGSKA (reference sequence). In nucleotides, the CDR3 is TGCAGTGCAACCGAGGGGGTAGACACTGAAGCTTTCTTT. Its protein is CSATEGVDTEAFF.

This clonotype was picked up a small number of times. This chain joins TRBV7-2 and TRBJ1-1; TRBD1 matches 9 bases. The CDR3 length is 15 residues. The junction had 5 bases not matched to a gene; V was cut back by 2 bases and J by 4 bases. Germline CDR1 reads SGHTA; CDR2 reads FQGNSA. The DNA of the CDR3 is TGTGCCAGCAGCTTAAGTGGGACAGGGATCACTGAAGCTTTCTTT. Its protein product is CASSLSGTGITEAFF. Full variable domain (remainder filled in from reference TRBV7-2 and TRBJ1-1): GAGVSQSPSNKVTEKGKDVELRCDPISGHTALYWYRQSLGQGLEFLIYFQGNSAPDKSGLPSDRFSAERTGGSVSTLTIQRTQQEDSAVYLCASSLSGTGITEAFFGQGTRLTVV.

Points on this clonotype: At one boundary the junction diverges from the germline segment, which might be a read error. The CDR3 loop is CAGSLNTEAFF. In nucleotides, the CDR3 is TGTGCCGGCAGCTTGAACACTGAAGCTTTCTTT. The chain combines TRBV11-2 with TRBJ1-1; the D is unclear. The CDR3 runs 11 residues. Per the germline V gene, CDR1 is SGHAT and CDR2 is FQNNGV.

This clonotype was observed many times. V is TRBV12-3 or TRBV12-4 and J is TRBJ1-6; TRBD1 matches at 9 bases. CDR3 length: 16 amino acids. The junction had 12 bases not matched to a gene; V was cut back by 5 bases and J by 10 bases. The CDR3 protein is CASSRLPTGGGSPLHF. The CDR3, as DNA: TGTGCCAGCAGTCGTCTTCCGACAGGGGGTGGGTCACCCCTCCACTTT.

This clonotype has at least ten counts. V and J are TRBV20-1 and TRBJ1-5; 11 bases are shared with TRBD1. Trimming at V came to 4 bases and at J to 2 bases, leaving 10 bases not matched to a gene. The V gene's germline CDR1 is DFQATT and CDR2 SNEGSKA (reference sequence). The CDR3 length is 17 residues. This chain's CDR3 is CSATSGQGAVGNQPQHF. The CDR3 DNA follows: TGCAGTGCTACCTCAGGACAGGGGGCTGTTGGCAATCAGCCCCAGCATTTT.

The chain carries TRBV6-5 and TRBJ2-7, with 11 bases identical to TRBD2. CDR1 MNHEY and CDR2 SVGAGI come from the germline V gene. V trimming: 11 bases; J trimming: 10 bases; junction bases outside the gene matches: 16. This CDR3 contains 14 residues. CDR3 residues: CAAGGPGLAADQYF. CDR3 nucleotides: TGTGCCGCCGGGGGCCCGGGACTAGCGGCCGACCAGTACTTC.

V is TRBV6-5 and J is TRBJ2-3; the match to TRBD2 covers 9 bases. V lost 6 bases, J lost 5 bases, and 12 bases stayed unmatched. The CDR3 is 16 residues long. Germline CDR1 and CDR2: MNHEY and SVGAGI. The CDR3 loop is CASSHRGGGAVDTQYF. The DNA for the CDR3 is TGTGCCAGCAGCCACCGGGGCGGGGGGGCCGTAGATACGCAGTATTTT.

By proportion, this clonotype is medium-sized (0.01 to 0.1%). The chain couples TRBV7-2 to TRBJ1-2; 8 nucleotides match TRBD1. The CDR3 totals 13 residues. J was trimmed by 7 bases and V by 3 bases; bases with no gene match: 4. The germline gives CDR1 SGHTA, CDR2 FQGNSA. Written as DNA, the CDR3 is TGTGCCAGCAGCTTCCAGGGGGCGAGTGGCTACACCTTC. This encodes CASSFQGASGYTF.

This clonotype was found many times. The chain is built from TRBV5-5 and TRBJ2-3; 8 nucleotides line up with TRBD2. Trimming cost V 0 bases and J 11 bases; bases outside gene matches: 11. Germline-derived CDR1 and CDR2 are SGHKS and YYEKEE (reference sequence). The CDR3 has 15 amino acids. The CDR3 bases are TGTGCCAGCAGCTTGGTTCCAGCGGGAGATCAGAAGCAGTATTTT. Encoded protein: CASSLVPAGDQKQYF.

A few counts support this clonotype. A single base separates this from a much larger clone, so it may be a read error. The chain recombines TRBV5-1 with TRBJ1-5; unclear D gene. The CDR3 has 14 residues. V dropped 4 bases and J dropped 10 bases, with 18 bases sitting between them. In germline, CDR1 is SGHRS, CDR2 YFSETQ. Here the CDR3 DNA reads TGCGCCAGCAGCCTCGGGCCCAGTGAACACCCCCAGCATTTT. Protein sequence: CASSLGPSEHPQHF.

The chain joins TRBV6-1 to TRBJ1-2; D is unresolved. The CDR3 is made up of 13 amino acids. Germline V gene lookup returns CDR1 MNHNS and CDR2 SASEGT. V was cut by 11 bases and J by 1 base, with 14 bases left in between. CDR3 nucleotides: TGTGCCTCCCTTAAAGAGGGTAACTATGGCTACACCTTC. It specifies CASLKEGNYGYTF.

The CDR3 is CASRSGTSGELFF. The CDR3 region has the DNA TGTGCCAGCAGGTCCGGGACTAGCGGGGAGCTGTTTTTT. The rearrangement joins TRBV6-6 to TRBJ2-2; 8 bases line up with TRBD2. The germline gives CDR1 MNHNY, CDR2 SVGAGI (reference sequence). This CDR3 has 13 amino acids. The V segment lost 6 bases and the J segment 7 bases; nucleotides outside the gene matches: 4.

The chain uses TRBV27 and TRBJ2-2, with TRBD2 matching 8 bases. The CDR3 loop spans 13 amino acids. With V trimmed by 6 bases and J by 4 bases, 1 base remained unmatched. In germline, CDR1 is MNHEY, CDR2 SMNVEV (reference sequence). The CDR3 DNA follows: TGTGCCAGCAGAGCGGGGGCCACCGGGGAGCTGTTTTTT. It is translated as CASRAGATGELFF.

Regarding this clonotype: A junction end diverges from the germline sequence, so it may reflect a read error. This chain links TRBV7-9 with TRBJ1-2, with TRBD1 as a possible D gene (5 bases). The length of the CDR3 is 14 residues. Germline V gene lookup returns CDR1 SEHNR and CDR2 FQNEAQ (reference sequence). CDR3 sequence (DNA): TGTGCCAGCAGCCCCTCCGGGGGGGGGATTGGCTACCCCTTC. This translates into CASSPSGGGIGYPF.

The chain links TRBV20-1 to TRBJ1-1; D might be TRBD1 (6 bases). The germline gives CDR1 DFQATT, CDR2 SNEGSKA (reference sequence). Trimming took 0 bases from V and 3 from J, leaving 8 bases between them. This CDR3 spans 13 amino acids. CDR3 region: CSAREAGDTEAFF. The CDR3 region has the DNA TGCAGTGCTAGAGAGGCAGGGGACACTGAAGCTTTCTTT.

The gene calls are TRBV20-1 and TRBJ1-1, with a possible D match to TRBD1 (6 bases). Germline V gene data show CDR1 as DFQATT and CDR2 as SNEGSKA (reference sequence). The germline V and J ends were trimmed by 6 bases and 5 bases, with 13 bases remaining between them. The CDR3 is made up of 12 amino acids. In DNA, the CDR3 is TGCAGTGCCGGGGGCGAGAGGACTGAAGCTTTCTTT. This translates into CSAGGERTEAFF.

This clonotype was seen repeatedly, ten times or more. Since a much larger clone is just one base distant, this may be a read error. The chain joins TRBV20-1 to TRBJ1-4; D ambiguous. V was pared by 0 bases and J by 10 bases, with 18 bases between. Germline assignment: CDR1 DFQATT and CDR2 SNEGSKA (reference sequence). The length of the CDR3 is 15 residues. The CDR3 here is CSARDWANTGRKLFF. CDR3 coding DNA: TGCAGTGCTAGAGATTGGGCAAACACGGGGAGAAAACTGTTTTTT.

In regard to this clonotype: One junction end does not reproduce the germline sequence, and a read error may be involved. The chain recombines TRBV20-1 with TRBJ2-5; the D call may be TRBD1 or TRBD2 (5 bases each). Germline V gene sequence: CDR1 DFQATT, CDR2 SNEGSKA (reference sequence). The CDR3 consists of 14 residues. As DNA, the CDR3 is TGCAGTGCCAATGACCCGGGGACCAGAGAGAACCAGTACTTC. Residues: CSANDPGTRENQYF.

This clonotype appeared a few times. This clone may be a read error of a much larger clone one base away. J is TRBJ2-7 and V is TRBV6-7, with TRBD1 matching over 8 bases. TRBV6-7 is an ORF, and what it does is uncertain. The V gene end was trimmed by 6 bases and the J gene end by 5 bases; junction bases not matched to a gene: 9. The CDR3 length is 14 residues. The CDR3 is CASSLGQGIDEQYF. CDR3 in DNA: TGTGCCAGCAGCCTCGGACAGGGTATCGACGAGCAGTACTTC.

By its share, this clonotype is large. One end of the junction is discordant with germline, which a read error may explain. The gene calls are TRBV7-9 and TRBJ2-7; D unclear. CDR1 is SEHNR and CDR2 is FQNEAQ in the germline V gene (reference sequence). The CDR3 is 8 residues long. CDR3 sequence reads: CASSPVFF. CDR3 nucleotide sequence: TGTGCCAGCAGCCCGGTTTTCTTC.

The rearrangement uses TRBV4-2 and TRBJ1-4; D not certain. The CDR3 is made up of 15 amino acids. Between the trimmed V and J ends, which lost 0 bases and 5 bases, there was a span of 10 bases. Germline CDR1 is LGHNA and CDR2 is YNFKEQ. DNA of the CDR3: TGTGCCAGCAGCCAAGAGTGGCTAAACAATGAAAAACTGTTTTTT. Its protein is CASSQEWLNNEKLFF.

This clonotype has a count of ten or more. The chain couples TRBV12-3 or TRBV12-4 to TRBJ1-3, with D possibly being TRBD1 (6 bases). This CDR3 contains 13 residues. With 6 bases removed from V and 4 bases from J, the gap between germline ends came to 10 bases. CDR3 amino acids: CASRVTGGNTIYF. CDR3 DNA sequence: TGTGCCAGCAGGGTTACAGGGGGAAACACCATATATTTT.

Details on this clonotype: No conserved phenylalanine or tryptophan ends this CDR3, so it is likely a read error. The limits of the CDR3 on the DNA are not certain, so only TCRdb's listed CDR3 is given. V and J are TRBV28 and TRBJ2-7; the table calls TRBD1, which could not be checked here. The CDR3 region is 8 residues in length, termini included. Germline loops: CDR1 MDHEN, CDR2 SYDVKM. The CDR3 reads CASSPPIG.

By sample share, this clonotype is medium-sized. The chain employs TRBV19 and TRBJ2-3; D is undetermined. This CDR3 is 12 amino acids long. In germline, CDR1 is LNHDA, CDR2 SQIVND (reference sequence). The V end was cut by 6 bases, the J end by 0 bases, with 4 bases between. The CDR3 DNA reads TGTGCCAGTAGCATTAGCACAGATACGCAGTATTTT. Protein: CASSISTDTQYF. Looking up the rest from reference TRBV19 and TRBJ2-3 gives the full variable domain: DGGITQSPKYLFRKEGQNVTLSCEQNLNHDAMYWYRQDPGQGLRLIYYSQIVNDFQKGDIAEGYSVSREKKESFPLTVTSAQKNPTAFYLCASSISTDTQYFGPGTRLTVL.

This chain uses TRBV12-3 or TRBV12-4 with TRBJ1-1, with D unresolved. The CDR3 contains 12 residues. V was shortened by 3 bases and J by 1 base, with 3 bases between the two germline ends. CDR3 DNA sequence: TGTGCCAGCAGTTTGTGGAACACTGAAGCTTTCTTT. Its translation is CASSLWNTEAFF.

Concerning this clonotype itself: At one of its ends the junction is not consistent with the germline gene, which may arise from a read error. The chain links TRBV9 to TRBJ2-1, with D uncertain. CDR1 and CDR2 (germline): SGDLS, YYNGEE. The CDR3 is made up of 14 amino acids. The chain's CDR3 is CASSGRNSYNEQSF. DNA of the CDR3: TGTGCCAGCAGCGGTCGGAACTCCTACAATGAGCAGTCCTTC.